A single sample is the source of the 29 T cell receptor beta chains below, sequenced in a study of blood T cell repertoires in COVID-19. Profiling relied on immunoSEQ multiplex PCR, and the TCRdb table lists in-frame clones only, not all of them. The sample yields around 140,000 clones, approximately 86% seen once. The sample was PBMCs or T cells enriched from blood (not recorded which). Receptor source: a woman between 35 and 50 years old who had been exposed to COVID-19.

The chain links TRBV21-1 to TRBJ1-2; no check of the table's D call, TRBD1, against the DNA was made. TRBV21-1 is a known pseudogene. The CDR3 is 15 amino acids. In DNA, the CDR3 is TGTGCCAGCAGCGGCCGGGACAGACATCGGAATGGCTACACCTTC. Translation: CASSGRDRHRNGYTF.

The sample holds one count of this clone. This rearrangement joins TRBV25-1 to TRBJ2-1; TRBD1 matches 7 bases. CDR3 length: 13 residues. CDR1 is MGHDK and CDR2 is SYGVNS in the germline V gene. Trimming cost V 8 bases and J 5 bases; bases outside gene matches: 6. In nucleotides, the CDR3 is TGTGCCAGCTTAAGCAGGGGGAACAATGAGCAGTTCTTC. Translated: CASLSRGNNEQFF.

The chain joins TRBV19 to TRBJ2-2, with TRBD1 matching over 9 bases. V was clipped by 8 bases and J by 6 bases; unmatched bases: 13. From germline, CDR1 is LNHDA and CDR2 SQIVND (reference sequence). There are 16 residues in the CDR3. In DNA, the CDR3 is TGTGCCAGTCAGCTCGACAGGGGGGGCATCGCCGGGGAGCTGTTTTTT. Protein product: CASQLDRGGIAGELFF.

This clone was seen ten or more times. J is TRBJ2-5 and V is TRBV28, with 13 bases identical to TRBD2. In germline, CDR1 is MDHEN, CDR2 SYDVKM. V lost 6 bases, J lost 5 bases, and 6 bases stayed unmatched. This CDR3 spans 15 amino acids. The CDR3 is CASSPGLAGFETQYF. The CDR3 nucleotides are TGTGCCAGCAGCCCGGGACTAGCGGGATTTGAGACCCAGTACTTC.

This chain joins TRBV29-1 and TRBJ1-5, with 7 bases lining up with TRBD1. Germline V CDR1 and CDR2: SQVTM, ANQGSEA. Unmatched junction bases numbered 6, after V lost 7 bases and J lost 3 bases. This CDR3 contains 13 residues. The chain's CDR3 is CSAQGQINQPQHF. The CDR3 nucleotides are TGCAGCGCACAGGGACAGATCAATCAGCCCCAGCATTTT.

In DNA form, the CDR3 reads TGTGCCAGCAGCGAGCAGGGTTATGAGCAGTTCTTC. It yields the protein CASSEQGYEQFF. The genes are TRBV9 and TRBJ2-1; maybe TRBD1 (5 bases). V was pared by 3 bases and J by 8 bases, with 9 bases between. The CDR3 totals 12 residues. Germline values: CDR1 SGDLS, CDR2 YYNGEE. The variable domain in full, completed from reference TRBV9 and TRBJ2-1, reads DSGVTQTPKHLITATGQRVTLRCSPRSGDLSVYWYQQSLDQGLQFLIQYYNGEERAKGNILERFSAQQFPDLHSELNLSSLELGDSALYFCASSEQGYEQFFGPGTRLTVL.

The rearrangement joins TRBV7-9 to TRBJ1-2; the D gene is possibly TRBD1 (5 bases). The CDR3 runs to 15 residues. CDR1 and CDR2 (germline): SEHNR, FQNEAQ (reference sequence). Trimming removed 3 bases from V and 1 base from J, with 12 bases in between. CDR3 sequence reads: CASSLGSTVNYGYTF. For the CDR3, the DNA is TGTGCCAGCAGCTTGGGGTCGACAGTTAACTATGGCTACACCTTC. The whole variable domain, filled in from reference TRBV7-9 and TRBJ1-2, reads DTGVSQNPRHKITKRGQNVTFRCDPISEHNRLYWYRQTLGQGPEFLTYFQNEAQLEKSRLLSDRFSAERPKGSFSTLEIQRTEQGDSAMYLCASSLGSTVNYGYTFGSGTRLTVV.

This sequence joins TRBV27 and TRBJ2-7; a possible D gene is TRBD1 (5 bases). The CDR3 loop spans 11 amino acids. With 5 bases removed from V and 6 bases from J, the gap between germline ends came to 8 bases. Germline-derived CDR1 and CDR2 are MNHEY and SMNVEV (reference sequence). The CDR3 region has the DNA TGTGCCAGCAGTCAGGGTTCCGAGCAGTACTTC. Its translation: CASSQGSEQYF.

This clone was counted between two and nine times. The chain recombines TRBV6-5 with TRBJ2-1, with D possibly matching TRBD2 (6 bases). Per germline, CDR1 MNHEY and CDR2 SVGAGI. The CDR3 totals 13 residues. V lost 0 bases and J 9 bases, leaving 9 bases between the germline ends. The CDR3 DNA reads as TGTGCCAGCAGTTACTCGAACGGGGGTGAGCAGTTCTTC. This gives the protein CASSYSNGGEQFF.

This clone is a singleton in its sample. This chain uses TRBV4-1 with TRBJ1-2; maybe TRBD1 (5 bases). The V end was cut by 0 bases, the J end by 0 bases, with 11 bases between. The CDR3 is 16 residues long. Germline CDR1 is MGHRA and CDR2 is YSYEKL. The CDR3: CASSQDDSMTNYGYTF. CDR3 coding DNA: TGCGCCAGCAGCCAAGATGACAGCATGACTAACTATGGCTACACCTTC.

The chain joins TRBV19 to TRBJ2-1, with 10 bases identical to TRBD2. The CDR3 covers 15 residues. Germline V lookup: CDR1 LNHDA, CDR2 SQIVND (reference sequence). V was clipped by 2 bases and J by 8 bases; unmatched bases: 6. The CDR3 is CASSIRPSGRDEQFF. The CDR3 DNA sequence: TGTGCCAGTAGTATAAGGCCTAGCGGGAGAGATGAGCAGTTCTTC.

The chain recombines TRBV10-3 with TRBJ2-3, with TRBD1 matching 12 bases. The CDR3 consists of 14 residues. CDR1 ENHRY and CDR2 SYGVKD come from the germline V gene. The ends lost 6 bases at V and 6 bases at J; junction bases unmatched: 4. CDR3 nucleotides: TGTGCCATCAGGGGACAGGGGGCGCGGGATACGCAGTATTTT. Its protein is CAIRGQGARDTQYF.

The CDR3 spells CSLWGQGGGYTF. In nucleotides, the CDR3 is TGCAGCTTATGGGGACAGGGCGGAGGCTACACCTTC. The genes are TRBV29-1 and TRBJ1-2, with 9 bases fitting TRBD1. V shed 8 bases, J shed 8 bases, and the junction held 9 bases outside the gene matches. The germline V gene has CDR1 SQVTM and CDR2 ANQGSEA. The CDR3 length is 12 residues.

The chain joins TRBV7-8 to TRBJ2-7, with 7 nucleotides matching TRBD1. This CDR3 contains 14 residues. V lost 6 bases and J lost 0; bases outside the gene matches: 5. The germline CDR1 and CDR2 sequences are SGHVS and FQNEAQ. The DNA of the CDR3 is TGTGCCAGCAGACCGACAGGGAGCTCCTACGAGCAGTACTTC. Protein: CASRPTGSSYEQYF.

The gene calls are TRBV7-8 and TRBJ2-5; the match to TRBD1 covers 8 bases. CDR1 and CDR2 from the germline V gene are SGHVS and FQNEAQ. Losses at the gene ends were 4 bases for V and 7 bases for J; bases not matched to a gene: 11. This CDR3 spans 15 amino acids. The CDR3 DNA reads TGTGCCAGCAGCTCGCGACAGGGGCAATTGGCGACCCAGTACTTC. Translating gives CASSSRQGQLATQYF.

The genes are TRBV4-1 and TRBJ1-1; a possible D gene is TRBD1 (6 bases). CDR1 is MGHRA, CDR2 YSYEKL, per germline. This CDR3 is 17 amino acids long. Trimming stripped 0 bases from V and 0 bases from J, with 14 bases between. The CDR3 is CASSQEGGPSMNTEAFF. The CDR3 nucleotides read TGCGCCAGCAGCCAAGAGGGGGGGCCGTCCATGAACACTGAAGCTTTCTTT.

V is TRBV4-1 and J is TRBJ1-6; D uncertain. CDR1 and CDR2 (germline): MGHRA, YSYEKL. This CDR3 is 13 amino acids long. Trimming left V 1 base short and J 6 bases short, with 4 bases between. The CDR3 coding sequence is TGCGCCAGCAGCCAAGGAGGTAATTCACCCCTCCACTTT. Its protein is CASSQGGNSPLHF.

This sequence joins TRBV9 and TRBJ1-2, with a weak D call TRBD1 (6 bases). Trimming removed 6 bases at V and 5 bases at J, with 14 bases between. This CDR3 comprises 13 residues. Germline values: CDR1 SGDLS, CDR2 YYNGEE. CDR3 sequence (DNA): TGTGCCAGCAACCGGGACACCCAGTATGGCTACACCTTC. Translating gives CASNRDTQYGYTF.

The sample holds a few counts of this clone. The chain's CDR3 is CASSLNSGGASQGYTF. The CDR3 DNA follows: TGCGCCAGCAGCTTGAATTCAGGGGGCGCATCCCAGGGCTACACCTTC. This chain joins TRBV5-1 and TRBJ1-2; 8 bases map to TRBD1. Germline trimming cut 1 base from V and 8 bases from J; bases unmatched to any gene: 13. This CDR3 spans 16 amino acids. The germline V gene encodes CDR1 SGHRS and CDR2 YFSETQ.

The chain joins TRBV27 to TRBJ1-4; TRBD1 matches 8 bases. The CDR3 consists of 14 residues. Per germline, CDR1 MNHEY and CDR2 SMNVEV (reference sequence). V gave up 5 bases and J gave up 10 bases; unmatched junction bases: 9. In nucleotides, the CDR3 is TGTGCCAGCAGTCCGGACAGGGTAGTGGGAAAACTGTTTTTT. Translation gives CASSPDRVVGKLFF.

The chain links TRBV19 to TRBJ2-3, with D maybe TRBD2 (6 bases). From germline, CDR1 is LNHDA and CDR2 SQIVND (reference sequence). The CDR3 sequence is 15 residues long. The germline V and J ends were trimmed by 6 bases and 0 bases, with 13 bases remaining between them. The CDR3 spells CASRGLGPSTDTQYF. CDR3 in DNA: TGTGCCAGTAGGGGACTGGGGCCTAGCACAGATACGCAGTATTTT.

This clone was recorded once. The chain combines TRBV4-3 with TRBJ1-2; D gene ambiguous. Trimming removed 2 bases from V and 4 bases from J, with 5 bases in between. The CDR3 is made up of 12 amino acids. Germline V gene data show CDR1 as LGHNA and CDR2 as YSLEER. The CDR3 DNA is TGCGCCAGCAGCCAATCGGGCTATGGCTACACCTTC. Its translation is CASSQSGYGYTF.

The J gene is TRBJ2-7, the V gene TRBV5-4, with D perhaps matching TRBD1 (5 bases). Germline V gene lookup returns CDR1 SGHNT and CDR2 YYREEE (reference sequence). The CDR3 runs to 15 residues. Trimming took 2 bases from V and 3 from J, leaving 15 bases between them. The CDR3 region is CASSFVGTGHYEQYF. CDR3 nucleotides: TGTGCCAGCAGCTTCGTAGGTACAGGCCACTACGAGCAGTACTTC.

The chain uses TRBV7-9 and TRBJ1-2, with 11 bases lining up with TRBD1. V shed 4 bases, J shed 6 bases, and the junction held 10 bases outside the gene matches. The CDR3 is made up of 16 amino acids. CDR1 is SEHNR and CDR2 is FQNEAQ in the germline V gene (reference sequence). The CDR3 coding sequence is TGTGCCAGCAGCTCCTCCGGGACAGGGGGGAAGGATGGCTACACCTTC. Its translation: CASSSSGTGGKDGYTF. The whole variable domain, filled in from reference TRBV7-9 and TRBJ1-2, reads DTGVSQNPRHKITKRGQNVTFRCDPISEHNRLYWYRQTLGQGPEFLTYFQNEAQLEKSRLLSDRFSAERPKGSFSTLEIQRTEQGDSAMYLCASSSSGTGGKDGYTFGSGTRLTVV.

V usage is TRBV28 and J usage is TRBJ2-7, with D possibly TRBD2 on 6 matching bases. Germline V lookup: CDR1 MDHEN, CDR2 SYDVKM. Trimming removed 8 bases from V and 2 bases from J, with 19 bases in between. The CDR3 runs to 15 residues. DNA of the CDR3: TGTGCCAGCCGCACTACAATAGCGGCTACCTACGAGCAGTACTTC. Encoded protein: CASRTTIAATYEQYF.

The chain links TRBV5-1 to TRBJ1-2, with TRBD1 identical over 9 bases. Germline assignment: CDR1 SGHRS and CDR2 YFSETQ. The CDR3 contains 15 residues. With 4 bases clipped from V and 5 bases from J, the junction kept 9 bases outside the gene matches. The CDR3 sequence is CASSPAGQGPYGYTF. For the CDR3, the DNA is TGCGCCAGCAGCCCGGCAGGACAGGGGCCGTATGGCTACACCTTC.

The chain links TRBV10-3 to TRBJ1-5; the match to TRBD1 covers 9 bases. The germline CDR1 and CDR2 sequences are ENHRY and SYGVKD. The CDR3 has 15 amino acids. Trimming removed 3 bases from V and 5 bases from J; junction bases left unmatched: 5. CDR3 bases: TGTGCCATCAGTGAAAGGGACAGGGTGGATCAGCCCCAGCATTTT. It specifies CAISERDRVDQPQHF.

The rearrangement joins TRBV27 to TRBJ2-2, with TRBD2 matching 9 bases. After removal of 2 bases from V and 1 base from J, the junction contained 5 bases not matched to a gene. CDR1 and CDR2 from the germline V gene are MNHEY and SMNVEV (reference sequence). This CDR3 region has 17 residues. CDR3 protein: CASSLEGGGGNTGELFF. CDR3 coding DNA: TGTGCCAGCAGTTTAGAGGGCGGGGGGGGGAACACCGGGGAGCTGTTTTTT.

The chain carries TRBV4-3 and TRBJ2-3; TRBD1 aligns across 10 bases. Unmatched junction bases numbered 5, after V lost 1 base and J lost 4 bases. Germline-derived CDR1 and CDR2 are LGHNA and YSLEER. This CDR3 is 16 amino acids long. Written as DNA, the CDR3 is TGCGCCAGCAGCCAAGCTAGGACAGGGGGTCCAGATACGCAGTATTTT. Amino acids: CASSQARTGGPDTQYF.